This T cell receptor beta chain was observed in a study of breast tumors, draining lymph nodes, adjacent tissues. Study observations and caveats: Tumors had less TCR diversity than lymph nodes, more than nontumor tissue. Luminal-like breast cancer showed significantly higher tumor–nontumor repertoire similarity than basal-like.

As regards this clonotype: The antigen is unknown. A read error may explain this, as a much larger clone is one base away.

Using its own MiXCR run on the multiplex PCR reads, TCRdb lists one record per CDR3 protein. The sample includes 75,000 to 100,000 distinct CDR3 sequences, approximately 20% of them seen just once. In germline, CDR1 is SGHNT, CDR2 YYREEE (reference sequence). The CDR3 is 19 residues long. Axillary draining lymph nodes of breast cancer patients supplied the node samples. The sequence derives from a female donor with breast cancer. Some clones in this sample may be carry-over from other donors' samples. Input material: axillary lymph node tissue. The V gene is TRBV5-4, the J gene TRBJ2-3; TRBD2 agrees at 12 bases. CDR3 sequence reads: CAGSLARVSSGGGADTQYF. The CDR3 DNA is TGTGCCGGCAGCTTGGCTCGCGTTTCTAGCGGGGGGGGAGCAGATACGCAGTATTTT.